This TCR beta chain was found in a study of cytomegalovirus exposure and HLA in healthy donors. Regarding the study as a whole: A highly shared variant cluster was judged a likely technical artifact. A later analysis, which compared TCR beta chains of equal frequency, found the HLA-associated ones more clonally expanded. Association of a missense DCLRE1C variant with TCR beta V- and J-gene trimming was reported in a later analysis.

The PCR employed 60 Vbeta primers together with 13 Jbeta primers. Authors' methods: The count from a later analysis was 60 million to 85 million unique TCR beta chains, 9.5 million to 11 million of them shared. Repertoires were generated with immunoSEQ multiplex PCR, while TCRdb's copy carries only in-frame clones and drops some. V, J and clone size reflect that table, while D and trimming were determined from the DNA. The sample carries 160,000 or so clones, roughly 88% recorded once. The CDR3 has 13 amino acids. Between the trimmed V and J ends, which lost 1 base and 2 bases, there was a span of 6 bases. Germline V gene sequence: CDR1 LNHDA, CDR2 SQIVND (reference sequence). This clone has only one observation. Antigen specificity is unknown.

The rearrangement uses TRBV19 and TRBJ2-7; D is uncertain. Sequenced: PBMCs. This TCR was recovered from a man in his fifties in good health and CMV-seropositive. CDR3 coding DNA: TGTGCCAGTAGTATAGGGGCCCCCTACGAGCAGTACTTC. It specifies CASSIGAPYEQYF.